Listed below are T cell receptor beta chains from one sample, sequenced in a study of shared clonotypes between healthy human individuals. Using immunoSEQ multiplex PCR, the repertoire was profiled, and TCRdb retains in-frame clones only, with some absent. The table has about 2.1 million clones, 90% to 95% seen once. Material: naive CD8+ T cells from PBMCs. The receptors originated from a man aged 18 to 35 in good health. Some clones in this sample may be carry-over from other donors' samples. The CDR3 runs from the conserved cysteine through the conserved F or W. D genes are given only for firm matches. Expanded clones get a size class; other rows say once, few or many, or leave the size out.

clone_size: once; j_call: TRBJ1-6; d_call: NA; v_call: TRBV5-4; cdr3_nt: TGTGCCAGCAGCCTTAGCAATTCACCCCTCCACTTT; cdr3_aa: CASSLSNSPLHF
clone_size: NA; j_call: TRBJ2-3; d_call: NA; v_call: TRBV2; cdr3_nt: TGTGCCACCGGTCCTTTGTTTACTGATACGCAGTATTTT; cdr3_aa: CATGPLFTDTQYF
clone_size: NA; j_call: TRBJ2-7; d_call: TRBD2; v_call: TRBV30; cdr3_nt: TGTGCCTGGAGTTTGGGGACTACCGGCTACGAGCAGTACTTC; cdr3_aa: CAWSLGTTGYEQYF
clone_size: NA; j_call: TRBJ1-1; d_call: TRBD1; v_call: TRBV9; cdr3_nt: TGTGCCAGCAGCGCCAGAAGACAGGGAAAACGCACTGAAGCTTTCTTT; cdr3_aa: CASSARRQGKRTEAFF
clone_size: NA; j_call: TRBJ2-7; d_call: NA; v_call: TRBV4-1; cdr3_nt: TGCGCCAGCAGCCAAGTTTACAGGGCTCACGAGCAGTACTTC; cdr3_aa: CASSQVYRAHEQYF
clone_size: NA; j_call: TRBJ2-1; d_call: TRBD1; v_call: TRBV2; cdr3_nt: TGTGCCAGCAGCCCGGGACAGGGGGGTATGGGGAATGAGCAGTTCTTC; cdr3_aa: CASSPGQGGMGNEQFF
clone_size: NA; j_call: TRBJ2-7; d_call: TRBD1; v_call: TRBV28; cdr3_nt: TGTGCCAGCAGTAAGGGACAGGGGGCCTCCGAGCAGTACTTC; cdr3_aa: CASSKGQGASEQYF
clone_size: NA; j_call: TRBJ1-2; d_call: NA; v_call: TRBV27; cdr3_nt: TGTGCCAGCAGTCCTGGGACAGGCTACACCTTC; cdr3_aa: CASSPGTGYTF
clone_size: NA; j_call: TRBJ2-1; d_call: NA; v_call: TRBV4-1; cdr3_nt: TGCGCCAGCAGCCCTCGACTAGACGTCGGATACAATGAGCAGTTCTTC; cdr3_aa: CASSPRLDVGYNEQFF
clone_size: NA; j_call: TRBJ2-7; d_call: TRBD1; v_call: TRBV28; cdr3_nt: TGTGCCAGCAGTTTATGGGCTACGGGTGAGGGGGCGAAGTTGGGCGAGCAGTACTTC; cdr3_aa: CASSLWATGEGAKLGEQYF